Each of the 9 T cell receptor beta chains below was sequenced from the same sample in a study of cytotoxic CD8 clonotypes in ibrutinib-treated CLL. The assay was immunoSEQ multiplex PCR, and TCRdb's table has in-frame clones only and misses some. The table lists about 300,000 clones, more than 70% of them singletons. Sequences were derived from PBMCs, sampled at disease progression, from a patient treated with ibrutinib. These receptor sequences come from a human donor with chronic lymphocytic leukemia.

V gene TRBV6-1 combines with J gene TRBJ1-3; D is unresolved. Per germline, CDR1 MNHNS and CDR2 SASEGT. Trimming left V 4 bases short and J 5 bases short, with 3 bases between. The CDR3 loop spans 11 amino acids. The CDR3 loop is CASSARNTIYF. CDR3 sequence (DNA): TGTGCCAGCAGTGCGCGAAACACCATATATTTT.

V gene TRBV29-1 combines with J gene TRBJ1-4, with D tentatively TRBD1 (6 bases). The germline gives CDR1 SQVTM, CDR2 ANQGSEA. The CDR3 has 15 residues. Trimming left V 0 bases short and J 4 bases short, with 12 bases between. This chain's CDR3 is CSVEDREGGNEKLFF. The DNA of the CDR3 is TGCAGCGTTGAAGATCGTGAAGGGGGTAATGAAAAACTGTTTTTT.

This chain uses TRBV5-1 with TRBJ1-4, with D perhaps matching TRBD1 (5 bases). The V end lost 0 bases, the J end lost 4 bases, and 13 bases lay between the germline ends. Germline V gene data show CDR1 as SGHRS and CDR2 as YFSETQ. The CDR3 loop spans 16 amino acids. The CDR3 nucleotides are TGCGCCAGCAGCTTGGCCCTAGGGGTTGGTAATGAAAAACTGTTTTTT. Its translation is CASSLALGVGNEKLFF.

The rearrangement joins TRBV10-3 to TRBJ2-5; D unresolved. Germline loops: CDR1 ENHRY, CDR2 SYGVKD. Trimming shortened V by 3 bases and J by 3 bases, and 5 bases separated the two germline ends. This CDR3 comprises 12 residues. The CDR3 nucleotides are TGTGCCATCAGTGATGTGGAAGAGACCCAGTACTTC. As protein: CAISDVEETQYF.

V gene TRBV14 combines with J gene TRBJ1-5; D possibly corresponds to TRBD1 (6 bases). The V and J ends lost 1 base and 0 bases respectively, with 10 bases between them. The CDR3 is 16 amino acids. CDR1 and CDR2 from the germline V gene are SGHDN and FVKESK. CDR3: CASSQGEGGSNQPQHF. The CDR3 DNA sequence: TGTGCCAGCAGCCAAGGAGAAGGGGGTAGCAATCAGCCCCAGCATTTT. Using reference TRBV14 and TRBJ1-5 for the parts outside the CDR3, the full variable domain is EAGVTQFPSHSVIEKGQTVTLRCDPISGHDNLYWYRRVMGKEIKFLLHFVKESKQDESGMPNNRFLAERTGGTYSTLKVQPAELEDSGVYFCASSQGEGGSNQPQHFGDGTRLSIL.

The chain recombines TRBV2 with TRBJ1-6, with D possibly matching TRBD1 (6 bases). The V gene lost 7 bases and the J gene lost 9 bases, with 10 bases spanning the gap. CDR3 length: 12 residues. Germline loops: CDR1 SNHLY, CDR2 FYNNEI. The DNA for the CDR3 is TGTGCCAGCACCACAGGGTTTTCACCCCTCCACTTT. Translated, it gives CASTTGFSPLHF.

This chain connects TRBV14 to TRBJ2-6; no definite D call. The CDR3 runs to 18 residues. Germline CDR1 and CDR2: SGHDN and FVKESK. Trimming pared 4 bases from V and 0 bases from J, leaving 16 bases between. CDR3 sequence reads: CASSRHRVPYSGANVLTF. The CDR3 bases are TGTGCCAGCAGCCGACACCGGGTCCCTTACTCTGGGGCCAACGTCCTGACTTTC.

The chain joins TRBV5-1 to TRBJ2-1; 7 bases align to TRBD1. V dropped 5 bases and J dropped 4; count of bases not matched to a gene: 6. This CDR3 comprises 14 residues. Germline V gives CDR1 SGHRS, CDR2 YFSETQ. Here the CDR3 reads CASRGDRPYNEQFF. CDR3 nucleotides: TGCGCCAGCAGGGGGGACAGACCTTACAATGAGCAGTTCTTC.

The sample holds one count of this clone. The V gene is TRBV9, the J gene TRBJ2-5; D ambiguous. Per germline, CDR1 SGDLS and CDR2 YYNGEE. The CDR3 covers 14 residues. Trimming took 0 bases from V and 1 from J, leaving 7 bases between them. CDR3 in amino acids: CASSVEASQETQYF. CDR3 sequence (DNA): TGTGCCAGCAGCGTAGAGGCCAGCCAAGAGACCCAGTACTTC.